Detailed here is one TCR beta chain. Antigen: not known. This entry belongs to a study of OX40 agonist ivuxolimab in advanced cancers. The overall study: In this trial design, patients received ivuxolimab intravenously at 0.01 to 10 mg/kg every 2 weeks. Enrollees could have had prior anti-PD-1, anti-PD-L1 or anti-CTLA-4 therapy, which about 42% had received.

Method: immunoSEQ multiplex PCR; TCRdb's copy keeps in-frame clones and lacks some. The sample contains over 65,000 clones, about 90% of which appear only once. The V and J ends lost 2 bases and 5 bases respectively, with 15 bases between them. Germline loops: CDR1 MDHEN, CDR2 SYDVKM. There are 15 residues in the CDR3. Regarding the study as a whole: The antigen specificity of the peripheral T cells (those that were expanded) was not determined.

This receptor was identified in an adult with an advanced solid tumor such as melanoma, head and neck, liver or kidney cancer. Here the sequenced sample was CD4+ or CD8+ T cells sorted from blood, taken in a trial of the OX40 agonist ivuxolimab. The V and J genes are TRBV28 and TRBJ2-5; D not resolved. CDR3 DNA sequence: TGTGCCAGCAGTTTACCCGGCCTAACGTGGGAGACCCAGTACTTC. It translates to CASSLPGLTWETQYF. Full variable domain (outside the CDR3, taken from reference TRBV28 and TRBJ2-5): DVKVTQSSRYLVKRTGEKVFLECVQDMDHENMFWYRQDPGLGLRLIYFSYDVKMKEKGDIPEGYSVSREKKERFSLILESASTNQTSMYLCASSLPGLTWETQYFGPGTRLLVL.